The rows below give T cell receptor beta chains drawn from one sample of a study of molecular identifiers for immune sequencing clone quantification. TCRdb ran MiXCR on the PCR reads and lists one entry per CDR3 protein. Of just under 650,000 distinct CDR3 sequences in the sample, roughly 21% were seen once. The sample consisted of naive CD8+ T cells from blood, with Jurkat cell RNA spiked in. These receptors were taken from a human donor in good health. Some libraries in this study had Jurkat cell RNA spiked in. CDR3s include the opening cysteine and the closing phenylalanine or tryptophan. D genes are given only for firm matches. Where a row states a size, it is once, few, many or the class of an expanded clone; other rows omit it.

d_gene	abundance	v_gene	j_gene	CDR3aa	CDR3nt
TRBD1	-	TRBV24-1	TRBJ2-1	CATTQGPGQEQFF	TGTGCCACCACACAGGGGCCGGGACAGGAGCAGTTCTTC
TRBD1	-	TRBV7-9	TRBJ2-2	CASSPGQGAGELFF	TGTGCCAGCAGCCCGGGACAGGGGGCCGGGGAGCTGTTTTTT
-	many	TRBV6-5	TRBJ1-5	CASSYNTGTQPQHF	TGTGCCAGCAGTTACAACACAGGCACTCAGCCCCAGCATTTT
TRBD2	few	TRBV4-1	TRBJ2-7	CASRPGTSGNFYEQYF	TGCGCCAGCAGACCTGGGACTAGCGGAAACTTTTACGAGCAGTACTTC
-	few	TRBV12-3/TRBV12-4	TRBJ2-3	CASRRGQFSTDTQYF	TGTGCCAGCAGACGCGGACAGTTTTCCACAGATACGCAGTATTTT
-	few	TRBV20-1	TRBJ1-2	CSARDSGYGYTF	TGCAGTGCTAGGGACTCCGGCTATGGCTACACCTTC
-	many	TRBV4-2	TRBJ2-7	CASSQVQGTYEQYF	TGTGCCAGCAGCCAAGTCCAGGGTACCTACGAGCAGTACTTC
TRBD1	many	TRBV20-1	TRBJ2-1	CSATTKQGNEQFF	TGCAGTGCCACAACAAAACAGGGGAATGAGCAGTTCTTC
TRBD2	many	TRBV30	TRBJ2-1	CAWSVGLARAYNEQFF	TGTGCCTGGAGTGTTGGACTAGCGAGAGCATACAATGAGCAGTTCTTC
TRBD1	many	TRBV27	TRBJ2-7	CASSSGTALEQYF	TGTGCCAGCAGTTCCGGGACAGCTTTGGAGCAGTACTTC
TRBD2	many	TRBV4-1	TRBJ2-7	CASSLAAGEGYEQYF	TGCGCCAGCAGCCTCGCCGCGGGGGAAGGCTACGAGCAGTACTTC